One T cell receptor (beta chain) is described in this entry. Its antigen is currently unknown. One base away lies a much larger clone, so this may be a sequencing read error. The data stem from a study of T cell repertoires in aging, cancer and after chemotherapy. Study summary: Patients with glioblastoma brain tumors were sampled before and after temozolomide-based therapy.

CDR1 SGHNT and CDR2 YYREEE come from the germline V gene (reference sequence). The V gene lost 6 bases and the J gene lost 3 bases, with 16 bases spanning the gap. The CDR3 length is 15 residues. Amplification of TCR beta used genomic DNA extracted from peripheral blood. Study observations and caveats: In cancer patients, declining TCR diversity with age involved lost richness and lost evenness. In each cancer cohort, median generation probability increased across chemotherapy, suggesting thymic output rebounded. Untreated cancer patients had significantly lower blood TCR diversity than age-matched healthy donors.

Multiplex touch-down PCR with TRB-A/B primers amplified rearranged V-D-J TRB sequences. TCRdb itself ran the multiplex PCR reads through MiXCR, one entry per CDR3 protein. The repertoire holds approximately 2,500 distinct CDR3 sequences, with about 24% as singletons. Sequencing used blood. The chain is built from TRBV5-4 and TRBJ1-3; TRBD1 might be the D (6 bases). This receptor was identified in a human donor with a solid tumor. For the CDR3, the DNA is TGTGCCAGCAACGCTGAGGGGGGCCATGGAAACACCATATATTTT. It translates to CASNAEGGHGNTIYF.